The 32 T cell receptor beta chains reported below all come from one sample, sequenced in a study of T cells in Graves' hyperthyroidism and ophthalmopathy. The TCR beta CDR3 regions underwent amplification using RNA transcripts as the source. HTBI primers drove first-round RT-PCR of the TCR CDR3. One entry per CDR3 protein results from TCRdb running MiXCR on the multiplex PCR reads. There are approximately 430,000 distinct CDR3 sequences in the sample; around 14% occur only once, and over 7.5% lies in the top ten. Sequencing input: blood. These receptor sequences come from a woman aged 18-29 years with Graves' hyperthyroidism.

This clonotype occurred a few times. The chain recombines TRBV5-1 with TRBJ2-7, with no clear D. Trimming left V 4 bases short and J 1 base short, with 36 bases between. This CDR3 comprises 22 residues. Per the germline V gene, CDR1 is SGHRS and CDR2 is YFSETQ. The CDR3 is CASSLLGNPDPRTPRRSYEQYF. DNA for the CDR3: TGCGCCAGCAGCCTCTTGGGGAACCCCGACCCGCGCACACCCAGAAGGTCCTACGAGCAGTACTTC.

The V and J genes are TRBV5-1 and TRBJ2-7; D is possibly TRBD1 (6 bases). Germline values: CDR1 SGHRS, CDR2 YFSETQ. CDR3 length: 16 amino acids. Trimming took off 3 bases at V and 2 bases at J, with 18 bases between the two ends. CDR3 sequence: CASSSWTVGAAYEQYF. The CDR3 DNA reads TGCGCCAGCAGCTCCTGGACAGTGGGGGCGGCCTACGAGCAGTACTTC.

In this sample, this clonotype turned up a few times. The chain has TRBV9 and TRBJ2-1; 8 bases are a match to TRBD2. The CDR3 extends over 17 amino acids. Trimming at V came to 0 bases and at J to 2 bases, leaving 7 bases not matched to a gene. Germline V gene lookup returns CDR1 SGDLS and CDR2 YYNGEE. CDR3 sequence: CASSVGLAGGTYNEQFF. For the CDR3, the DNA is TGTGCCAGCAGCGTAGGGCTAGCGGGTGGAACCTACAATGAGCAGTTCTTC.

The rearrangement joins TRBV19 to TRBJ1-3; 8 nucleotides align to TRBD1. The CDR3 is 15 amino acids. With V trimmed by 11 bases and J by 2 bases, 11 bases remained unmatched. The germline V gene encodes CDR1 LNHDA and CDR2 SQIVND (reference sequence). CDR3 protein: CAAKDRDIAGNTIYF. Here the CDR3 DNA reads TGTGCCGCTAAGGACAGGGATATAGCTGGAAACACCATATATTTT.

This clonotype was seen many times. This chain's CDR3 is CASSERTALHGYTF. The CDR3 DNA sequence: TGTGCCAGCAGCGAAAGGACAGCCCTTCATGGCTACACCTTC. The chain joins TRBV3-1 to TRBJ1-2; tentative D call: TRBD1 (6 bases). V was trimmed by 5 bases and J by 6 bases, leaving 16 bases between them. The germline V gene encodes CDR1 LGHDT and CDR2 YNNKEL (reference sequence). The CDR3 has 14 amino acids. The entire variable domain, with the rest obtained from reference TRBV3-1 and TRBJ1-2, is as follows: DTAVSQTPKYLVTQMGNDKSIKCEQNLGHDTMYWYKQDSKKFLKIMFSYNNKELIINETVPNRFSPKSPDKAHLNLHINSLELGDSAVYFCASSERTALHGYTFGSGTRLTVV.

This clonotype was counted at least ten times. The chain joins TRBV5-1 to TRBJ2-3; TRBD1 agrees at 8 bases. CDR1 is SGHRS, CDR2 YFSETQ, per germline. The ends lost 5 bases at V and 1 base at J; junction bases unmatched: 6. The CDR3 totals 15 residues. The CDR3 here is CASRFPGQGTDTQYF. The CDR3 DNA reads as TGCGCCAGCAGGTTCCCGGGACAGGGCACAGATACGCAGTATTTT.

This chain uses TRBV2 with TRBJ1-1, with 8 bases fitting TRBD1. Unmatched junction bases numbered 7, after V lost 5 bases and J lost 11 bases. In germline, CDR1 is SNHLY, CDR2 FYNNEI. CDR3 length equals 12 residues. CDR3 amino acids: CASSPDREVAFF. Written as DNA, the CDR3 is TGTGCCAGCAGTCCGGACAGGGAGGTCGCTTTCTTT.

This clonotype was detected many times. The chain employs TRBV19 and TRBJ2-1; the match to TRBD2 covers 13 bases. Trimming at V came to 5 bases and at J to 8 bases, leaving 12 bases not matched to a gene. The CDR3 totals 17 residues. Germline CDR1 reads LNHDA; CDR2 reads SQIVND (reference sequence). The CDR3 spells CASSALTSGRAGYEQFF. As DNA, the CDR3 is TGTGCCAGTAGTGCCCTAACTAGCGGGAGGGCCGGCTATGAGCAGTTCTTC. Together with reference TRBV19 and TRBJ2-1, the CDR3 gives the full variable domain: DGGITQSPKYLFRKEGQNVTLSCEQNLNHDAMYWYRQDPGQGLRLIYYSQIVNDFQKGDIAEGYSVSREKKESFPLTVTSAQKNPTAFYLCASSALTSGRAGYEQFFGPGTRLTVL.

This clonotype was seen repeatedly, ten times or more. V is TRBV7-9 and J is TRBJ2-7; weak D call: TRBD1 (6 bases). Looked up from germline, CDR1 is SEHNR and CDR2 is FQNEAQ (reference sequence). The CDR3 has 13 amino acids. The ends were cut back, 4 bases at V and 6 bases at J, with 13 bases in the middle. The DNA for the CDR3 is TGTGCCAGCAGCTCACCGCCCAGGGGCGAGCAGTACTTC. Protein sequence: CASSSPPRGEQYF.

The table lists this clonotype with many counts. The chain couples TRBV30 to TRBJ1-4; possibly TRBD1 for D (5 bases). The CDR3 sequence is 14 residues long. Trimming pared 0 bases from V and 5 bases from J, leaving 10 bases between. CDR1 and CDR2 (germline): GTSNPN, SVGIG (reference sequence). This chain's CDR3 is CAWSVGLANEKLFF. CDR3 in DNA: TGTGCCTGGAGTGTGGGACTGGCGAATGAAAAACTGTTTTTT.

DNA of the CDR3: TGCAGTGCTAGAGCCGGGACAGCCTACAATGAGCAGTTCTTC. Residues: CSARAGTAYNEQFF. The chain combines TRBV20-1 with TRBJ2-1, with 7 bases fitting TRBD1. V was clipped by 1 base and J by 2 bases; unmatched bases: 2. The CDR3 has 14 residues. Germline-derived CDR1 and CDR2 are DFQATT and SNEGSKA (reference sequence).

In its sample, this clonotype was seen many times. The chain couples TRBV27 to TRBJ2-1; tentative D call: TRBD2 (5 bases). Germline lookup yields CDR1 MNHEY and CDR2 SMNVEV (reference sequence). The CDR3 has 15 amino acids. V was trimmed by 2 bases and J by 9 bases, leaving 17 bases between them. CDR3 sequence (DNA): TGTGCCAGCAGTTTAACCCCGGACGCCCGGGGTGAGCAGTTCTTC. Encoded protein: CASSLTPDARGEQFF.

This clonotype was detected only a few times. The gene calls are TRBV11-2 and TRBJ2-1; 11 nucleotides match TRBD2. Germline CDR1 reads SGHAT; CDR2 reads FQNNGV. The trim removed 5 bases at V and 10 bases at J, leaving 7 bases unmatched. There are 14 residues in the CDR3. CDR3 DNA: TGTGCCAGCAGCCGGACTAGCGGGTTGGAAGAGCAGTTCTTC. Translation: CASSRTSGLEEQFF. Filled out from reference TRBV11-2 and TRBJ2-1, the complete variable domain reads EAGVAQSPRYKIIEKRQSVAFWCNPISGHATLYWYQQILGQGPKLLIQFQNNGVVDDSQLPKDRFSAERLKGVDSTLKIQPAKLEDSAVYLCASSRTSGLEEQFFGPGTRLTVL.

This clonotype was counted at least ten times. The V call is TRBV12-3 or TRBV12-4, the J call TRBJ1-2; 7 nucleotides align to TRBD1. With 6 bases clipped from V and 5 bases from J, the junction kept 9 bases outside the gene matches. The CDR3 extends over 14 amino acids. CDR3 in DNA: TGTGCCAGCAGCCCCAGGGGGGGGGCGTATGGCTACACCTTC. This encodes CASSPRGGAYGYTF.

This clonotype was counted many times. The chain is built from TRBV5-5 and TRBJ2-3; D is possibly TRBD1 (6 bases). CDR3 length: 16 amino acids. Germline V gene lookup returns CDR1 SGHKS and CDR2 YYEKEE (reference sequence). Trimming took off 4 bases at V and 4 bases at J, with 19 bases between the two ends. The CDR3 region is CASSAMGAEASDTQYF. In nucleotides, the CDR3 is TGTGCCAGCAGCGCCATGGGGGCAGAGGCCTCAGATACGCAGTATTTT. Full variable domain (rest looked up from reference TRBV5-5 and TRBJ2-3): DAGVTQSPTHLIKTRGQQVTLRCSPISGHKSVSWYQQVLGQGPQFIFQYYEKEERGRGNFPDRFSARQFPNYSSELNVNALLLGDSALYLCASSAMGAEASDTQYFGPGTRLTVL.

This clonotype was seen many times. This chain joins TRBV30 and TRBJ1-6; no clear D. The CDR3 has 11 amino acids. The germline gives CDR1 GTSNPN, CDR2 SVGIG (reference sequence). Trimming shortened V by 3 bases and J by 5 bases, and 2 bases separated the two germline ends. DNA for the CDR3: TGTGCCTGGAGAGATAATTCACCCCTCCACTTT. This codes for CAWRDNSPLHF. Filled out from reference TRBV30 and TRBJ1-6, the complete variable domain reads SQTIHQWPATLVQPVGSPLSLECTVEGTSNPNLYWYRQAAGRGLQLLFYSVGIGQISSEVPQNLSASRPQDRQFILSSKKLLLSDSGFYLCAWRDNSPLHFGNGTRLTVT.

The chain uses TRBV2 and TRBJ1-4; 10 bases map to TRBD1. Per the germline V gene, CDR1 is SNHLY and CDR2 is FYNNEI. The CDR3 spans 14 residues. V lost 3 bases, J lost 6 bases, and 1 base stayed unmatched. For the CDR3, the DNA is TGTGCCAGCAGTGATGGACAGGGGGATGAAAAACTGTTTTTT. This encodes CASSDGQGDEKLFF.

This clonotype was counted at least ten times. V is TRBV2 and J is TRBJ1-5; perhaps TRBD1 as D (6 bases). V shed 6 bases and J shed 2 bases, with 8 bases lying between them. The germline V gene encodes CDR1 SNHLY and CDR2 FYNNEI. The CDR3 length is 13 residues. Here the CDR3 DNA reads TGTGCCAGCAGATGGACAGGCAATCAGCCCCAGCATTTT. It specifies CASRWTGNQPQHF.

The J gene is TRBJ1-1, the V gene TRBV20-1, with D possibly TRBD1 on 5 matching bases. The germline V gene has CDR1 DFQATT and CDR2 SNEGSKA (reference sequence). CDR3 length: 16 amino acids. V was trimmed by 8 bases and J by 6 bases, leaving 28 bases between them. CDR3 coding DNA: TGCAGTCCCCTTTGGGGGGGGGGGGGGGGGAGCGCTGAAGCTTTCTTT. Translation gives CSPLWGGGGGSAEAFF.

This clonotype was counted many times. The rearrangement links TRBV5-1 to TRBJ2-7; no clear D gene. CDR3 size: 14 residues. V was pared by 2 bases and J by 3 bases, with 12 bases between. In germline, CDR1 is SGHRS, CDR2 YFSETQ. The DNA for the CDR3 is TGCGCCAGCAGCTTATCCGACTCTTACTACGAGCAGTACTTC. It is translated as CASSLSDSYYEQYF.

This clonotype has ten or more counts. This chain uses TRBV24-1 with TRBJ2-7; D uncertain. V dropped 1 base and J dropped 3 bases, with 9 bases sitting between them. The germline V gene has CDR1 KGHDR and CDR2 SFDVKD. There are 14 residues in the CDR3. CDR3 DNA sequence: TGTGCCACCAGTGATTTAAGGTCAGACTACGAGCAGTACTTC. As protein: CATSDLRSDYEQYF.

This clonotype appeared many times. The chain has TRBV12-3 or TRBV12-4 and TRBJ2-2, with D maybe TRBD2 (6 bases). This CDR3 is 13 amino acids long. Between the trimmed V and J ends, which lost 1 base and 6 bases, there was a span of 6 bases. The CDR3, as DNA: TGTGCCAGCAGTTTAGGGGAGGCCGGGGAGCTGTTTTTT. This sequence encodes CASSLGEAGELFF.

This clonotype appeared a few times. This chain's CDR3 is CAGRQGSFWPGELFF. The CDR3 nucleotides read TGTGCCGGAAGACAGGGGAGTTTCTGGCCCGGGGAGCTGTTTTTT. The rearrangement uses TRBV6-1 and TRBJ2-2, with 8 bases aligning to TRBD1. Germline V gene sequence: CDR1 MNHNS, CDR2 SASEGT. This CDR3 contains 15 residues. V was pared by 11 bases and J by 6 bases, with 14 bases of the junction left unmatched.

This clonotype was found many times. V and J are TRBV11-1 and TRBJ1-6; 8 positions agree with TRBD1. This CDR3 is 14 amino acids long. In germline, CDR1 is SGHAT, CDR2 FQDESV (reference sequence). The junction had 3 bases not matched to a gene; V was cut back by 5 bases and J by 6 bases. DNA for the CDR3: TGTGCCAGCAGCCCCGACAGGGGTAATTCACCCCTCCACTTT. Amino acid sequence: CASSPDRGNSPLHF.

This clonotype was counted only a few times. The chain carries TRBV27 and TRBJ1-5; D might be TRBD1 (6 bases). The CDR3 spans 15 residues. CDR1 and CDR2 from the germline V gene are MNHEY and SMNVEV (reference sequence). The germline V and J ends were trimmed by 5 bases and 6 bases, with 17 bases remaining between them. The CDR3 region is CASSISGEVGQPQHF. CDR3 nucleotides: TGTGCCAGCAGTATTTCAGGGGAGGTGGGTCAGCCCCAGCATTTT.

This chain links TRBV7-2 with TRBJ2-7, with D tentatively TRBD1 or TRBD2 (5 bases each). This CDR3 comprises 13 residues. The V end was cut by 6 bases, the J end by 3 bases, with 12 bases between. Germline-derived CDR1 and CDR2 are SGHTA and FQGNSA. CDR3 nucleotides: TGTGCCAGCAGGGGACGGTTCCTCTACGAGCAGTACTTC. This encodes CASRGRFLYEQYF. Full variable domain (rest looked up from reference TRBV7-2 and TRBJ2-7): GAGVSQSPSNKVTEKGKDVELRCDPISGHTALYWYRQSLGQGLEFLIYFQGNSAPDKSGLPSDRFSAERTGGSVSTLTIQRTQQEDSAVYLCASRGRFLYEQYFGPGTRLTVT.

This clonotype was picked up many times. The CDR3 reads CSARDRRSSYEQYF. CDR3 DNA sequence: TGCAGTGCTAGAGACAGACGAAGCTCCTACGAGCAGTACTTC. V usage is TRBV20-1 and J usage is TRBJ2-7; D uncertain. CDR1 and CDR2 (germline): DFQATT, SNEGSKA (reference sequence). The CDR3 is 14 residues long. Between the trimmed V and J ends, which lost 0 bases and 0 bases, there was a span of 9 bases.

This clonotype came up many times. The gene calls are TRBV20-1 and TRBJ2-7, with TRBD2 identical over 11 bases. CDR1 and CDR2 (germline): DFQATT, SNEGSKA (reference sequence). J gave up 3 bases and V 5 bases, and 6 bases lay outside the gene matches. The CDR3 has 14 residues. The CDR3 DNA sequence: TGCAGTGCTGGCCCCGGGACTAGCGGCTACGAGCAGTACTTC. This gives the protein CSAGPGTSGYEQYF.

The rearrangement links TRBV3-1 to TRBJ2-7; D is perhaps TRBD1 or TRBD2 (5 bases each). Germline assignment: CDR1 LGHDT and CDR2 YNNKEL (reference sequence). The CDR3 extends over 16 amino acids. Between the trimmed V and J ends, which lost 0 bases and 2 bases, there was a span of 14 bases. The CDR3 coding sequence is TGTGCCAGCAGCCAAGATACGGGGCCCCACACCTACGAGCAGTACTTC. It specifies CASSQDTGPHTYEQYF.

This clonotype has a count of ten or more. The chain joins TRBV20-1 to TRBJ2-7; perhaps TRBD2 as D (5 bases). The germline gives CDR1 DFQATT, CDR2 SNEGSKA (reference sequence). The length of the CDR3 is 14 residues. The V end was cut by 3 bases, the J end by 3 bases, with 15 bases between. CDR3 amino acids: CSARGGGPGYEQYF. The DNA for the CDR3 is TGCAGTGCTAGGGGCGGCGGGCCTGGCTACGAGCAGTACTTC.

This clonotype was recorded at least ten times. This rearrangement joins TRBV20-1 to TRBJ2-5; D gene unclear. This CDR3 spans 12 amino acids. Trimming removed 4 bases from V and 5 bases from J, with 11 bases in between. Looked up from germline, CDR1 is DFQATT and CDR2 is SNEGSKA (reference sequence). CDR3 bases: TGCAGTGCTACCCCGCTGGGGGAGACCCAGTACTTC. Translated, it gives CSATPLGETQYF.

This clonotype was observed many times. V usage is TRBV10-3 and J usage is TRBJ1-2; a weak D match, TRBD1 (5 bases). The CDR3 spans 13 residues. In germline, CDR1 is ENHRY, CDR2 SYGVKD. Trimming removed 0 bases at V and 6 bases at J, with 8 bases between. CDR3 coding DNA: TGTGCCATCAGTGAGTCCGAAGGGGATGGCTACACCTTC. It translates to CAISESEGDGYTF.